This record looks at one T cell receptor beta chain sequence and its context. Some clones are missing from TCRdb's copy, which holds only in-frame ones; the method was immunoSEQ multiplex PCR. The data hold about 110,000 clones, with 87% observed a single time. The sample originates from a study of blood T cell repertoires in COVID-19. For the study at large: T cells, B-cell-depleted T cells, or PBMCs supplied cDNA or gDNA.

Material for sequencing was peripheral blood. This receptor was obtained from a human donor in a cohort sampled during active COVID-19.

Here the CDR3 DNA reads TGTGCCAGTGCTGGACAGGGGGGACAGCCCCAGCATTTT. Its protein is CASAGQGGQPQHF. The chain combines TRBV7-3 with TRBJ1-5; 10 positions agree with TRBD1. Germline-derived CDR1 and CDR2 are SGHTA and FQGTGA. The ends lost 9 bases at V and 7 bases at J; junction bases unmatched: 6. This CDR3 comprises 13 residues.